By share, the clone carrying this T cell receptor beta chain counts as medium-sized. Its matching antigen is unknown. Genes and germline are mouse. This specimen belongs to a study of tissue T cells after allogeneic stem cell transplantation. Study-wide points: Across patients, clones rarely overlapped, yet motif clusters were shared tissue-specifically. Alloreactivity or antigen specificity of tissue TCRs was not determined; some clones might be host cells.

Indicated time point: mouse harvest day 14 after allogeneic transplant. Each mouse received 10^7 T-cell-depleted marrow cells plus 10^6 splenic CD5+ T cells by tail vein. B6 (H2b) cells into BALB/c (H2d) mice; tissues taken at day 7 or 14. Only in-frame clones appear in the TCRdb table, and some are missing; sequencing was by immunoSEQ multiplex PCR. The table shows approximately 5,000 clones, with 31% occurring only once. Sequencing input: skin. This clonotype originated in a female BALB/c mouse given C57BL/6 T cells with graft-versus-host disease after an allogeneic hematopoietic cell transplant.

Partial CDR3 DNA: TGTGCCAGCAGCCCGAGGACAGGAGGGGCTGAGCAGTTC. Its translation is CASSPRTGGAEQF. The whole CDR3 is CASSPRTGGAEQFF. J is TRBJ2-1 and V is TRBV3; 7 nucleotides align to TRBD1. The CDR3 is cut off 1 residue early in the read; its end comes from the germline J gene. Germline V gene sequence: CDR1 SNHLY, CDR2 FYNGKV (reference sequence). Germline trimming cut 5 bases from V and 7 bases from J; bases unmatched to any gene: 8. This CDR3 is 14 amino acids long.